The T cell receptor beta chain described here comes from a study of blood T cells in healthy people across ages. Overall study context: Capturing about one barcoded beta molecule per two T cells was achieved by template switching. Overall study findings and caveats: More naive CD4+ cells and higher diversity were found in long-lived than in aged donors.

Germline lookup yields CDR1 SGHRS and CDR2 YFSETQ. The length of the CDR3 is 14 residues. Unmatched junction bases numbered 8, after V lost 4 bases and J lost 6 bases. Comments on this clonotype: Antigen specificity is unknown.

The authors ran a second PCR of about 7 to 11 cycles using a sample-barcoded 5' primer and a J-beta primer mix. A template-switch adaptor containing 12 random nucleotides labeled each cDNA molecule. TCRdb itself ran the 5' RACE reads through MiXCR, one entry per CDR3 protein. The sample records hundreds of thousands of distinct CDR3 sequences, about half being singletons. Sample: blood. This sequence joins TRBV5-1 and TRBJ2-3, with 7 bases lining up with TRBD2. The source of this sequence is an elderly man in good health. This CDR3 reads CASSVRTSMDTQYF. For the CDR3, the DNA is TGCGCCAGCAGCGTAAGGACTAGTATGGATACGCAGTATTTT.